This is a list of T cell receptor beta chains from one sample in a study of T cell responses to AZD1222 COVID-19 vaccine. The assay was immunoSEQ multiplex PCR, and TCRdb's table has in-frame clones only and misses some. The sample includes tens of thousands of clones, approximately 84% of them seen just once. The sample here was peripheral blood, taken on day 0 of AZD1222 vaccination. The receptors stem from an adult in good health. CDR3s include the opening cysteine and the closing phenylalanine or tryptophan. The D gene is left open where the match is weak. Rows may omit the clone size; those that give it use once, few, many or a size class.

TRBV23-1	TRBJ2-5	-	-	CASRMVNGTQYF	TGCGCCAGCCGTATGGTGAATGGGACCCAGTACTTC
TRBV24-1	TRBJ2-3	-	-	CATSDWRNDQGTDTQYF	TGTGCCACCAGTGACTGGCGCAATGATCAGGGAACAGATACGCAGTATTTT
TRBV18	TRBJ1-6	-	-	CASSPGAIGNSPLHF	TGTGCCAGCTCACCGGGGGCCATCGGGAATTCACCCCTCCACTTT
TRBV7-2	TRBJ1-2	-	-	CASMLTAGYGYTF	TGTGCCAGCATGCTTACAGCGGGATATGGCTACACCTTC
TRBV6-5	TRBJ1-5	-	-	CASSLPGANQPQHF	TGTGCCAGCAGTTTGCCGGGGGCGAATCAGCCCCAGCATTTT
TRBV19	TRBJ1-5	few	-	CASKEGNQPQHF	TGTGCCAGTAAAGAGGGGAATCAGCCCCAGCATTTT
TRBV7-8	TRBJ1-2	-	TRBD1	CASSLVGDRGYGYTF	TGTGCCAGCAGCTTAGTCGGGGACAGGGGCTATGGCTACACCTTC
TRBV7-9	TRBJ1-2	-	TRBD1	CASSLTGGGYGYTF	TGTGCCAGCAGCTTGACAGGGGGAGGCTATGGCTACACCTTC
TRBV5-1	TRBJ2-3	-	TRBD2	CASSFGGGEDTQYF	TGCGCCAGCAGCTTCGGGGGGGGCGAAGATACGCAGTATTTT
TRBV2	TRBJ1-5	-	-	CASRGREPQHF	TGTGCCAGCAGGGGGAGGGAGCCCCAGCATTTT
TRBV5-1	TRBJ2-5	-	TRBD2	CATSQGGGIQETQYF	TGCGCCACCTCTCAGGGCGGGGGGATTCAAGAGACCCAGTACTTC
TRBV7-3	TRBJ2-3	-	TRBD2	CASSSTSGTSEDTQYF	TGTGCCAGCAGCTCCACCTCCGGGACTAGTGAGGATACGCAGTATTTT
TRBV21-1	TRBJ2-7	-	-	CASRFRTYRTEHSYEQYF	TGTGCTAGCAGGTTCCGGACATATAGGACCGAGCACTCCTACGAGCAGTACTTC
TRBV5-1	TRBJ2-1	-	TRBD2	CASSLEGLAGGTYNEQFF	TGCGCCAGCAGCTTGGAGGGACTAGCGGGAGGGACCTACAATGAGCAGTTCTTC
TRBV9	TRBJ1-2	-	TRBD1	CASRTTSGQGGNGYTF	TGTGCCAGCAGGACCACCTCGGGACAGGGAGGGAATGGCTACACCTTC
TRBV11-2	TRBJ2-5	-	-	CASSATIQETQYF	TGTGCCAGCAGCGCGACTATCCAAGAGACCCAGTACTTC
TRBV7-3	TRBJ2-1	-	-	CASSPGDSIDEQFF	TGTGCCAGCAGCCCCGGTGATAGCATCGATGAGCAGTTCTTC
TRBV5-4	TRBJ2-1	-	TRBD2	CASSKAGGPNNEQFF	TGTGCCAGCAGCAAAGCGGGAGGGCCGAACAATGAGCAGTTCTTC
TRBV2	TRBJ2-1	-	TRBD1	CASMSDRGHRDEQFF	TGTGCCAGCATGTCGGACAGGGGTCATAGGGATGAGCAGTTCTTC
TRBV19	TRBJ1-1	-	-	CASSQGSTEAFF	TGTGCCAGCTCCCAGGGGAGCACTGAAGCTTTCTTT
TRBV10-3	TRBJ1-5	once	TRBD1	CAISESPTGTQPQHF	TGTGCCATCAGTGAGTCCCCGACAGGGACTCAGCCCCAGCATTTT
TRBV11-2	TRBJ2-5	-	-	CASSLAGTWETQYF	TGTGCCAGCAGCTTAGCTGGGACATGGGAGACCCAGTACTTC
TRBV30	TRBJ2-5	-	-	CAWNGGQETQYF	TGTGCCTGGAACGGGGGTCAAGAGACCCAGTACTTC
TRBV27	TRBJ1-5	-	-	CASSPGRGAGQYSNQPQHF	TGTGCCAGCAGCCCCGGGAGGGGGGCGGGACAATATAGCAATCAGCCCCAGCATTTT
TRBV5-1	TRBJ1-1	-	-	CASSLVQGNTEAFF	TGCGCCAGCAGCTTGGTACAGGGGAACACTGAAGCTTTCTTT
TRBV6-5	TRBJ1-2	-	-	CASSPGTPEGYGYTF	TGTGCCAGCAGTCCCGGGACCCCTGAGGGCTATGGCTACACCTTC
TRBV10-1	TRBJ2-1	once	-	CASSESERVYNEQFF	TGCGCCAGCAGTGAGTCTGAGCGGGTCTACAATGAGCAGTTCTTC
TRBV19	TRBJ2-3	-	-	CASSRKSTDTQYF	TGTGCCAGCAGCAGAAAAAGCACAGATACGCAGTATTTT
TRBV5-6	TRBJ1-6	-	TRBD1	CASSMDRGNSPLHF	TGTGCCAGCAGCATGGACAGGGGGAATTCACCCCTCCACTTT
TRBV11-2	TRBJ2-7	-	-	CASSLAPGNYEQYF	TGTGCCAGCAGCTTAGCCCCGGGAAACTACGAGCAGTACTTC
TRBV29-1	TRBJ1-1	-	-	CSVVLAAGARVTEAFF	TGCAGCGTTGTTCTAGCGGCTGGGGCGAGGGTCACTGAAGCTTTCTTT
TRBV4-1	TRBJ1-4	-	-	CASSQVEGATNEKLFF	TGCGCCAGCAGCCAAGTCGAAGGGGCAACTAATGAAAAACTGTTTTTT
TRBV7-2	TRBJ2-5	-	-	CASSLAAPTETQYF	TGTGCCAGCAGCTTAGCGGCCCCCACGGAGACCCAGTACTTC
TRBV7-3	TRBJ2-1	-	TRBD2	CASSLQREVYNEQFF	TGTGCCAGCAGCTTACAGCGGGAGGTCTACAATGAGCAGTTCTTC
TRBV24-1	TRBJ1-5	-	-	CATSDANREDQPQHF	TGTGCCACCAGTGATGCCAACAGGGAAGATCAGCCCCAGCATTTT
TRBV6-5	TRBJ1-2	-	-	CASHRQSYGYTF	TGTGCCAGCCATAGACAGAGCTATGGCTACACCTTC
TRBV5-1	TRBJ1-3	-	-	CASSLAAVGGNTIYF	TGCGCCAGCAGCTTGGCCGCCGTGGGGGGAAACACCATATATTTT
TRBV4-3	TRBJ2-7	-	TRBD2	CASSQDRSGGFYEQYF	TGCGCCAGCAGCCAAGATAGATCGGGAGGTTTCTACGAGCAGTACTTC
TRBV4-1	TRBJ2-1	-	TRBD2	CASSRGTSGSPVDEQFF	TGCGCCAGCAGCCGGGGGACTAGCGGGAGTCCTGTGGATGAGCAGTTCTTC
TRBV19	TRBJ1-2	-	-	CASSARDILYGYTF	TGTGCCAGTAGCGCCCGGGACATTCTTTATGGCTACACCTTC
TRBV3-1/TRBV3-2	TRBJ1-2	few	-	CASSLGTSSAGGYTF	TGTGCCAGCAGCCTAGGGACAAGCTCAGCGGGTGGCTACACCTTC
TRBV6-4	TRBJ2-7	few	-	CASSVDRGSSYEQYF	TGTGCCAGCAGTGTCGATAGAGGGAGCTCGTACGAGCAGTACTTC
TRBV30	TRBJ1-2	once	-	CAWRGAAWGGYTF	TGTGCCTGGAGGGGGGCGGCTTGGGGTGGCTACACCTTC
TRBV28	TRBJ1-1	-	-	CASSPTRTANTEAFF	TGTGCCAGCAGTCCCACTAGGACAGCCAACACTGAAGCTTTCTTT
TRBV6-5	TRBJ1-1	-	-	CASRTGTENTEAFF	TGTGCCAGCAGAACCGGGACGGAGAACACTGAAGCTTTCTTT